Listed here are 16 T cell receptor beta chains from one sample, sequenced in a study of shared clonotypes between healthy human individuals. Naive CD8 cells comprised CD45RO-negative, CCR7-positively selected cells, excluding terminally differentiated effector memory CD45RA+ cells. Only in-frame clones appear in the TCRdb table, and some are missing; sequencing was by immunoSEQ multiplex PCR. Of some 2.1 million clones in the sample, roughly 94% were seen once. Sequenced input: naive CD8+ T cells sorted from blood. The receptors originated from a man aged 18 to 30 in good health.

V is TRBV6-1 and J is TRBJ2-7; D unresolved. This CDR3 region has 13 residues. Germline assignment: CDR1 MNHNS and CDR2 SASEGT. Deletions cut 3 bases from V and 7 bases from J, with 13 bases between. CDR3: CASSEGTGWEQYF. CDR3 DNA: TGTGCCAGCAGTGAGGGAACCGGATGGGAGCAGTACTTC.

The chain has TRBV7-2 and TRBJ2-3, with 9 bases fitting TRBD1. Germline V gives CDR1 SGHTA, CDR2 FQGNSA. This CDR3 region has 15 residues. V was clipped by 6 bases and J by 2 bases; unmatched bases: 6. The CDR3 protein is CASRYRGPNTDTQYF. In DNA, the CDR3 is TGTGCCAGCAGATACAGGGGGCCTAACACAGATACGCAGTATTTT.

The chain has TRBV18 and TRBJ2-1; perhaps TRBD1 as D (5 bases). The V gene's germline CDR1 is KGHSH and CDR2 LQKENI. V dropped 0 bases and J dropped 5 bases, with 14 bases sitting between them. There are 16 residues in the CDR3. In DNA, the CDR3 is TGTGCCAGCTCACCACCCCGGACAAACAACCACAATGAGCAGTTCTTC. It is translated as CASSPPRTNNHNEQFF.

CDR3 in amino acids: CASSFIRGSGNTIYF. CDR3 bases: TGTGCCAGCAGCTTTATAAGGGGCTCCGGAAACACCATATATTTT. This chain connects TRBV7-8 to TRBJ1-3; maybe TRBD1 (5 bases). CDR1 is SGHVS and CDR2 is FQNEAQ in the germline V gene. Trimming stripped 3 bases from V and 4 bases from J, with 13 bases between. The CDR3 contains 15 residues.

The chain joins TRBV25-1 to TRBJ2-7; no reliable D call. The CDR3 covers 12 residues. The ends were cut back, 2 bases at V and 7 bases at J, with 9 bases in the middle. The germline gives CDR1 MGHDK, CDR2 SYGVNS. The CDR3 coding sequence is TGTGCCAGCAGTGAAAACGTGAGAGAGCAGTACTTC. Its protein product is CASSENVREQYF.

This chain links TRBV30 with TRBJ1-4; D is possibly TRBD1 (6 bases). Trimming shortened V by 4 bases and J by 8 bases, and 14 bases separated the two germline ends. The CDR3 spans 13 residues. CDR1 and CDR2 (germline): GTSNPN, SVGIG (reference sequence). CDR3 DNA sequence: TGTGCCTGGAATTTAGGGGGACGGGAAAAACTGTTTTTT. This sequence encodes CAWNLGGREKLFF.

The chain recombines TRBV19 with TRBJ2-7; TRBD2 matches at 9 bases. Trimming at V came to 3 bases and at J to 2 bases, leaving 5 bases not matched to a gene. Germline V lookup: CDR1 LNHDA, CDR2 SQIVND (reference sequence). This CDR3 comprises 15 residues. The chain's CDR3 is CASSILAGSAYEQYF. CDR3 DNA sequence: TGTGCCAGTAGTATCCTAGCGGGATCGGCCTACGAGCAGTACTTC.

J is TRBJ1-4 and V is TRBV30; D possibly corresponds to TRBD1 (5 bases). The CDR3 has 14 amino acids. With 1 base removed from V and 5 bases from J, the gap between germline ends came to 11 bases. Looked up from germline, CDR1 is GTSNPN and CDR2 is SVGIG (reference sequence). In DNA, the CDR3 is TGTGCCTGGAGTGGGGACGGGACGAATGAAAAACTGTTTTTT. Protein: CAWSGDGTNEKLFF.

This chain joins TRBV28 and TRBJ2-2; maybe TRBD2 (6 bases). The germline CDR1 and CDR2 sequences are MDHEN and SYDVKM. The CDR3 totals 15 residues. Trimming cost V 2 bases and J 4 bases, with 11 bases left between them. CDR3 region: CASSLVEGTTGELFF. Here the CDR3 DNA reads TGTGCCAGCAGTTTAGTGGAGGGCACCACCGGGGAGCTGTTTTTT.

This chain joins TRBV29-1 and TRBJ2-2; 7 positions agree with TRBD1. V lost 7 bases to trimming and J lost 6 bases; unmatched junction nucleotides: 8. The CDR3 spans 13 residues. CDR1 is SQVTM and CDR2 is ANQGSEA in the germline V gene. The CDR3 DNA reads as TGCAGCGGAACGACAGGGATCCCCGGGGAGCTGTTTTTT. Translation gives CSGTTGIPGELFF.

The CDR3 loop reads CASSELQSMNTEAFF. In nucleotides, the CDR3 is TGTGCCAGCAGTGAATTACAGTCCATGAACACTGAAGCTTTCTTT. The chain joins TRBV2 to TRBJ1-1; D gene uncertain. This CDR3 is built from 15 residues. Per germline, CDR1 SNHLY and CDR2 FYNNEI. The V gene lost 2 bases and the J gene lost 0 bases, with 10 bases spanning the gap. The full variable domain, its missing parts supplied by reference TRBV2 and TRBJ1-1, is EPEVTQTPSHQVTQMGQEVILRCVPISNHLYFYWYRQILGQKVEFLVSFYNNEISEKSEIFDDQFSVERPDGSNFTLKIRSTKLEDSAMYFCASSELQSMNTEAFFGQGTRLTVV.

With regard to this clone: Other DNA sequences in the sample encode the same CDR3. The chain recombines TRBV27 with TRBJ1-4, with TRBD1 as a possible D gene (5 bases). CDR1 is MNHEY, CDR2 SMNVEV, per germline (reference sequence). This CDR3 comprises 12 residues. Trimming took 6 bases from V and 8 from J, leaving 10 bases between them. CDR3 sequence reads: CASSSGGEKLFF. CDR3 nucleotides: TGTGCCAGCAGCTCGGGGGGAGAAAAACTGTTTTTT.

V gene TRBV6-5 combines with J gene TRBJ1-2; tentative D call: TRBD1 (5 bases). Germline assignment: CDR1 MNHEY and CDR2 SVGAGI. Trimming removed 5 bases from V and 5 bases from J, with 18 bases in between. The CDR3 is made up of 15 amino acids. CDR3 protein: CASSRDQTTYYGYTF. The CDR3 DNA reads as TGTGCCAGCAGTCGGGACCAAACGACCTATTATGGCTACACCTTC.

The chain is built from TRBV27 and TRBJ2-1; TRBD2 aligns across 8 bases. The CDR3 spans 15 residues. The trim removed 4 bases at V and 6 bases at J, leaving 8 bases unmatched. Germline lookup yields CDR1 MNHEY and CDR2 SMNVEV (reference sequence). CDR3 sequence reads: CASSSDLAGRNEQFF. CDR3 sequence (DNA): TGTGCCAGCAGTTCCGATCTAGCGGGTCGCAATGAGCAGTTCTTC.

This clone occurred a few times. The chain links TRBV7-9 to TRBJ2-2; D is unclear. CDR3 length: 12 amino acids. Germline CDR1 and CDR2: SEHNR and FQNEAQ (reference sequence). V lost 7 bases and J lost 6, with 9 bases in between. The CDR3 reads CASTQHAGELFF. The DNA for the CDR3 is TGTGCCAGCACCCAACATGCCGGGGAGCTGTTTTTT.

This clone was counted once. The V and J genes are TRBV2 and TRBJ1-4; possibly TRBD1 for D (5 bases). Germline V gene sequence: CDR1 SNHLY, CDR2 FYNNEI. Trimming took 6 bases from V and 4 from J, leaving 18 bases between them. This CDR3 has 16 amino acids. DNA for the CDR3: TGTGCCAGCAGCGGTGAGACAGCGACAAATAATGAAAAACTGTTTTTT. It encodes CASSGETATNNEKLFF.